This T cell receptor (beta chain) was recorded in a study of cytomegalovirus exposure and HLA in healthy donors. 13 Jbeta primers and 60 Vbeta primers were used for the PCR. Some clones are missing from TCRdb's copy, which holds only in-frame ones; the method was immunoSEQ multiplex PCR. The profile covers fewer than 110,000 clones, with about 75% appearing a single time and under 11% taken by the ten largest. This clone has only a few counts. This TCR came from a man aged 50-59 years in good health and CMV-seronegative. Sequencing was performed on PBMCs.

In DNA, the CDR3 is TGTGCCCGCCAAACGGGGGATAATTCACCCCTCCACTTT. It is translated as CARQTGDNSPLHF. The chain links TRBV30 to TRBJ1-6; D is possibly TRBD1 (5 bases). The germline V and J ends were trimmed by 8 bases and 5 bases, with 13 bases remaining between them. Per the germline V gene, CDR1 is GTSNPN and CDR2 is SVGIG (reference sequence). CDR3 length equals 13 residues.